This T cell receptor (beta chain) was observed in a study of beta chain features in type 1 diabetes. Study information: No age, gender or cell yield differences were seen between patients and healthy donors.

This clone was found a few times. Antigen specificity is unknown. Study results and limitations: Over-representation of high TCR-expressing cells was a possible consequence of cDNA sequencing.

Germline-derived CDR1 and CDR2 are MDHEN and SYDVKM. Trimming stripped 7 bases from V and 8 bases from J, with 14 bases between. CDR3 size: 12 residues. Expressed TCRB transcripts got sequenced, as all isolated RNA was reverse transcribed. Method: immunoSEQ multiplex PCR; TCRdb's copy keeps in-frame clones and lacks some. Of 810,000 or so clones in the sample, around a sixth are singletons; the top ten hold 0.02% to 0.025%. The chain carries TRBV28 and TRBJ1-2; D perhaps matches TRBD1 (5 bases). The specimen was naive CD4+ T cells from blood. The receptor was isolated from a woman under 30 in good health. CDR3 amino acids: CASNLRGYGYTF. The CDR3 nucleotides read TGTGCCAGCAACCTGCGGGGGTACGGCTACACCTTC.